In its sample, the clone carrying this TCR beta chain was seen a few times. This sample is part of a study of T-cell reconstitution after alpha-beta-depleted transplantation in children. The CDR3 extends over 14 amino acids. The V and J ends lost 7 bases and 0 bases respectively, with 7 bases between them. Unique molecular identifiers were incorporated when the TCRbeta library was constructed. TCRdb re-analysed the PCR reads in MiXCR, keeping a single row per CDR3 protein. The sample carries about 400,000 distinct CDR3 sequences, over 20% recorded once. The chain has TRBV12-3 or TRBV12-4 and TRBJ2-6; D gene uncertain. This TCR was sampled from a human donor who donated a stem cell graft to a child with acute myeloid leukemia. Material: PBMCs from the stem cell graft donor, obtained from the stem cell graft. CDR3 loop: CASTYRSGANVLTF. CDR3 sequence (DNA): TGTGCCAGCACTTATCGCTCTGGGGCCAACGTCCTGACTTTC.